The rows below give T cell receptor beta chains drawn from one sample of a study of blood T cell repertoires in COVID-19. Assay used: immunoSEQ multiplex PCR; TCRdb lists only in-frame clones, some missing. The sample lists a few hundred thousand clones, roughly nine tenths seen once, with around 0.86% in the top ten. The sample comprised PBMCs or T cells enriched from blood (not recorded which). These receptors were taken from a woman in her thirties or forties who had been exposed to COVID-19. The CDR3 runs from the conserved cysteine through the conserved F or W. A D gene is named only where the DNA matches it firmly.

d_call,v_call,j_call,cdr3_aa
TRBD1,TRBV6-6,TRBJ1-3,CASSLKPGQGALSSGNTIYF
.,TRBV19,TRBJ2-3,CASKKRGDTDTQYF
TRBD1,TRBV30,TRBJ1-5,CAWTPGQSSNQPQHF
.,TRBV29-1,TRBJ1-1,CSVETVVGTEAFF
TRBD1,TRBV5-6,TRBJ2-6,CASSAVGGRGSAGANVLTF
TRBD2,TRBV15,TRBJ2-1,CATGTSGSFSSYNEQFF
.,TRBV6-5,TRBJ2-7,CASSRRLDSNYEQYF
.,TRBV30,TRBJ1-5,CAWAAEGGNQPQHF
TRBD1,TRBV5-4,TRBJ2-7,CASSLAVGQGYEQYF
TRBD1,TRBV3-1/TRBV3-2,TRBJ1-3,CASSHDRDGNTIYF
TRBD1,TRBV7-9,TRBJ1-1,CASSSTIPWTGKSEAFF
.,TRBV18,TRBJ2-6,CASSPSSSVSGANVLTF
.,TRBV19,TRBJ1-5,CASSRTPGTTYSNQPQHF
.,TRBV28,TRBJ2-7,CASSWEQVGEQYF
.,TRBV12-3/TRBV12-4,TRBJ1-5,CASSLTGYQPQHF
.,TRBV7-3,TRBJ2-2,CASSSIGSRMYTGELFF
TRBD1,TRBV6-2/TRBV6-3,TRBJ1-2,CASSRSGTVSNYGYTF
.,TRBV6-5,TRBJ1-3,CASSYSGSLSGNTIYF
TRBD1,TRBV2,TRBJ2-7,CASKARQGAGEQYF
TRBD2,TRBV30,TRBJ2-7,CASQGLAGTQYF
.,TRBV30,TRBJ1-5,CAWSAAGNQPQHF
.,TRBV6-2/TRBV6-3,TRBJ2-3,CASSSQRNSARTDTQYF
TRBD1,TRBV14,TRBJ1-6,CASSPTGMGSPLHF
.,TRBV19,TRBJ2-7,CASSMAQGSYEQYF
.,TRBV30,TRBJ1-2,CAWSTWGANYGYTF
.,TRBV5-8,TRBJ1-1,CASSPFNTEAFF
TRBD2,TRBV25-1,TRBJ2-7,CASSELTSGRWGPEQYF
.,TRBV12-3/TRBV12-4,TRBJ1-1,CASSTGRDTEAFF
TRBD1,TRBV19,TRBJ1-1,CASSSQGGTEAFF
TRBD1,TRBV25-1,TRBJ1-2,CASSDLDRGGYTF
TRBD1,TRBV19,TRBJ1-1,CASSPNLWQGAGTEAFF
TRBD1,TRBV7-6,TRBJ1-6,CASSRGQPNSPLHF
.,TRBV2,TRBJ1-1,CASRRIQNANTEAFF
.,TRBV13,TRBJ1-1,CASSFGEGENTEAFF
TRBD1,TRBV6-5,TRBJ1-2,CASSYSIQGYGYTF